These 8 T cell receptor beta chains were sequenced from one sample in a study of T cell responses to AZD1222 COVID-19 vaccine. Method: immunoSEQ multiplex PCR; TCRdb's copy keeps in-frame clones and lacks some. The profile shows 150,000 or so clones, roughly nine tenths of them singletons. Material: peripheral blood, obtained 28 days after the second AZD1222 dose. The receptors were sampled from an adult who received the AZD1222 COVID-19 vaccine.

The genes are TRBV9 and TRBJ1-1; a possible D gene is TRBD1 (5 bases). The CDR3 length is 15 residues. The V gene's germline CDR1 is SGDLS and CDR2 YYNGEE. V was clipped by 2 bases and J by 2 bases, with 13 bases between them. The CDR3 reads CASSVGGAQNTEAFF. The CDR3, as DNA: TGTGCCAGCAGCGTGGGCGGGGCCCAAAACACTGAAGCTTTCTTT.

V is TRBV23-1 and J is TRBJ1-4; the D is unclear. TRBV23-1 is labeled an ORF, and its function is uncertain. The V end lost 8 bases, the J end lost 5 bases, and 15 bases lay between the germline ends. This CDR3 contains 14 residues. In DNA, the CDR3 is TGCGCCAGCCACCCACTTCCGGCGAATGAAAAACTGTTTTTT. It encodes CASHPLPANEKLFF.

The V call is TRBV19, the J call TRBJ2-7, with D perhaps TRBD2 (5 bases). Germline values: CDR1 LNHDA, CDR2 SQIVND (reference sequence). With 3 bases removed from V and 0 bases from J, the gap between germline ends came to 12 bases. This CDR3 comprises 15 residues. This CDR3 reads CASSMPIGSSYEQYF. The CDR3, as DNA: TGTGCCAGTAGTATGCCTATAGGGAGCTCCTACGAGCAGTACTTC.

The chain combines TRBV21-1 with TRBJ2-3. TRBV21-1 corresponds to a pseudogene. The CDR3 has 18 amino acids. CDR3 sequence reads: CASSTEPGLRISTDTQYF. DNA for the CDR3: TGTGCCAGCAGCACTGAGCCGGGCCTTAGGATTAGCACAGATACGCAGTATTTT.

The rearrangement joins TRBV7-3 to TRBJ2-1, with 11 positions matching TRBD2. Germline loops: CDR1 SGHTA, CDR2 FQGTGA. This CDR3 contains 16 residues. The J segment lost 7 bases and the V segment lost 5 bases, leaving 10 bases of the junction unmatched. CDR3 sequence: CASSPRTSGPGNEQFF. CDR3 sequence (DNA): TGTGCCAGCAGCCCCCGGACTAGCGGGCCAGGTAATGAGCAGTTCTTC.

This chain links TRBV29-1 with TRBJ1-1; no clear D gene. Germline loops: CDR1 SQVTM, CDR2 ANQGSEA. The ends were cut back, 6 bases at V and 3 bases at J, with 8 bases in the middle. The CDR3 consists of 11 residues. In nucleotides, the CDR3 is TGCAGCGTGGGATTGTACACTGAAGCTTTCTTT. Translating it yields CSVGLYTEAFF. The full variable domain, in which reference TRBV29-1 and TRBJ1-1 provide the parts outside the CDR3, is SAVISQKPSRDICQRGTSLTIQCQVDSQVTMMFWYRQQPGQSLTLIATANQGSEATYESGFVIDKFPISRPNLTFSTLTVSNMSPEDSSIYLCSVGLYTEAFFGQGTRLTVV.

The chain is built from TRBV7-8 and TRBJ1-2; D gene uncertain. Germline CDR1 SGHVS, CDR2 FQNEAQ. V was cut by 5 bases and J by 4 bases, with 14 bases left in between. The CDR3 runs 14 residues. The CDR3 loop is CASSPATTSYGYTF. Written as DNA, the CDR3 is TGTGCCAGCAGCCCGGCAACCACCTCCTATGGCTACACCTTC.

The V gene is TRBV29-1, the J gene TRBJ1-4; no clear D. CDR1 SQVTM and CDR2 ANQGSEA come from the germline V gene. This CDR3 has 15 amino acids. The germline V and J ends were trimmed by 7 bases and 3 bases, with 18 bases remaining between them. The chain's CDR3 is CSAAHRGTANEKLFF. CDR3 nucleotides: TGCAGCGCTGCCCACCGAGGAACAGCTAATGAAAAACTGTTTTTT. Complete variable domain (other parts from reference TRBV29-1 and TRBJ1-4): SAVISQKPSRDICQRGTSLTIQCQVDSQVTMMFWYRQQPGQSLTLIATANQGSEATYESGFVIDKFPISRPNLTFSTLTVSNMSPEDSSIYLCSAAHRGTANEKLFFGSGTQLSVL.